This T cell receptor beta chain was captured in a study of blood T cell repertoires in COVID-19. Sequencing was performed with immunoSEQ multiplex PCR; in TCRdb, only in-frame clones are kept and a portion is missing. The sample shows around 190,000 clones, around 86% of them seen only once. CDR1 and CDR2 from the germline V gene are WNHNN and SYGVQD (reference sequence). The CDR3 consists of 13 residues. V lost 5 bases and J lost 8; bases outside the gene matches: 6. The receptor was isolated from a woman in her 70s with COVID-19, enrolled during active disease. The rearrangement joins TRBV10-1 to TRBJ2-1, with 7 bases fitting TRBD2. The sequenced material came from peripheral blood. The CDR3 spells CASSKGGQDEQFF. Written as DNA, the CDR3 is TGCGCCAGCAGTAAGGGAGGGCAGGATGAGCAGTTCTTC.